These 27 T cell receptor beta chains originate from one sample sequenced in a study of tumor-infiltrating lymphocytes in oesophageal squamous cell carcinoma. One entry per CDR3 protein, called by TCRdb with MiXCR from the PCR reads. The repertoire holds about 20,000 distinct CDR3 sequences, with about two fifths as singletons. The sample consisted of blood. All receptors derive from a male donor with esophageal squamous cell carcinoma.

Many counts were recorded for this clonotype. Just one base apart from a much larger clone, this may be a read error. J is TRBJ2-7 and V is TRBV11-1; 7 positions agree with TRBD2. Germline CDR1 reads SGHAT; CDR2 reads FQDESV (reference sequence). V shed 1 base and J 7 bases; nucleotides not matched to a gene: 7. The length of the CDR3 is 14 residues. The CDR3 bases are TGTGCCAGCAGCTTAGGGGGCGGGAGCAATGAGCAGTACTTC. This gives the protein CASSLGGGSNEQYF.

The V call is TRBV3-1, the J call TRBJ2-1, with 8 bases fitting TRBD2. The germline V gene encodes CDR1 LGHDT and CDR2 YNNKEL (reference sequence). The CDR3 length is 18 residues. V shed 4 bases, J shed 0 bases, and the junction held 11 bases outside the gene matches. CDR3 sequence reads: CASSPAPGGASSYNEQFF. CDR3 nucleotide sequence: TGTGCCAGCAGCCCGGCCCCGGGGGGGGCTAGCTCCTACAATGAGCAGTTCTTC.

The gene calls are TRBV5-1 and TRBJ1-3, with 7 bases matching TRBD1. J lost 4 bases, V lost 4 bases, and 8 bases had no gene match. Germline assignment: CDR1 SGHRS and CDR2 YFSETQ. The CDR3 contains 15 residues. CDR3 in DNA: TGCGCCAGCAGCCCGCTGGGGGGACAGGGAAACACCATATATTTT. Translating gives CASSPLGGQGNTIYF.

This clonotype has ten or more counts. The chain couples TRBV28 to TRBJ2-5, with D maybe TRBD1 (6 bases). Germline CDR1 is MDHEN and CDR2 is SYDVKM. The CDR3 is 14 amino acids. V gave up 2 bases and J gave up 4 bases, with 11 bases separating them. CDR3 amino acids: CASSLLGAGETQYF. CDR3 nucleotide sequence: TGTGCCAGCAGTTTACTGGGGGCTGGAGAGACCCAGTACTTC.

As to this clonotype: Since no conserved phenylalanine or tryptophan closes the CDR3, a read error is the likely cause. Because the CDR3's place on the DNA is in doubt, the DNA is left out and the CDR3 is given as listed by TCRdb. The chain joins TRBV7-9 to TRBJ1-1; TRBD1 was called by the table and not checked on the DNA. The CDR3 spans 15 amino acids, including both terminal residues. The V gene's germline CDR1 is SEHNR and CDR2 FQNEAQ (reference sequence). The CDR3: CASRLVPPMSSSSGQ.

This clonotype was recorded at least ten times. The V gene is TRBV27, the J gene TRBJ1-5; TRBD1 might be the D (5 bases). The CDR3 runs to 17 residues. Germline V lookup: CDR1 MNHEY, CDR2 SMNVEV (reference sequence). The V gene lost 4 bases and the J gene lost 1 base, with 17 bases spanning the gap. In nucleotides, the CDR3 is TGTGCCAGCAGTTCCGGCTCGGGACGATACAGCAATCAGCCCCAGCATTTT. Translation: CASSSGSGRYSNQPQHF.

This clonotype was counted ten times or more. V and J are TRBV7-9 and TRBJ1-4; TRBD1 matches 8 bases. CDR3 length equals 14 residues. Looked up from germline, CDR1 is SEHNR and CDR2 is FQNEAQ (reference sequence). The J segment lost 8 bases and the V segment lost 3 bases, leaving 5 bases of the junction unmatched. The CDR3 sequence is CASSFGQGGEKLFF. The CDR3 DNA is TGTGCCAGCAGCTTTGGACAGGGAGGGGAAAAACTGTTTTTT.

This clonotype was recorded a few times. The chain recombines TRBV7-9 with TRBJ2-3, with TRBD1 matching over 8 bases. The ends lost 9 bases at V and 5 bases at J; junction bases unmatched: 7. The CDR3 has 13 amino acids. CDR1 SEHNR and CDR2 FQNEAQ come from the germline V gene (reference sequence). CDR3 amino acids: CASSDRVRDTQYF. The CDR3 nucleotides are TGTGCCAGTTCGGACAGGGTTAGAGATACGCAGTATTTT. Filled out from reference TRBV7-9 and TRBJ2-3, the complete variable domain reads DTGVSQNPRHKITKRGQNVTFRCDPISEHNRLYWYRQTLGQGPEFLTYFQNEAQLEKSRLLSDRFSAERPKGSFSTLEIQRTEQGDSAMYLCASSDRVRDTQYFGPGTRLTVL.

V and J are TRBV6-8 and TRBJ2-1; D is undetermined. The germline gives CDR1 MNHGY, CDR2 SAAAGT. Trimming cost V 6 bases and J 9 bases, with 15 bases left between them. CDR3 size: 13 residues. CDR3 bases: TGTGCCAGCAGGCTCTCCCTTCGAGGTGAGCAGTTCTTC. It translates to CASRLSLRGEQFF.

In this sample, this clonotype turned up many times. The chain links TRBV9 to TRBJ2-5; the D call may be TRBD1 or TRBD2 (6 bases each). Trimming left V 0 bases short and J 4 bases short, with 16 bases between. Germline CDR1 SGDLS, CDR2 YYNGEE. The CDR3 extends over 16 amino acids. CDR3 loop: CASSVGGQGLRETQYF. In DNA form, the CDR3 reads TGTGCCAGCAGCGTAGGGGGGCAGGGACTTCGAGAGACCCAGTACTTC.

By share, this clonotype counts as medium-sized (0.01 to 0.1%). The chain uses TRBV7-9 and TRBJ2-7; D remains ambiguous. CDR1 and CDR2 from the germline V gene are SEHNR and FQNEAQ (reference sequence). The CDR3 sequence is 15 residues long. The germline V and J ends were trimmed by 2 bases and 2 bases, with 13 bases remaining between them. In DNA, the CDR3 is TGTGCCAGCAGCTTAAATCCAGACCGAACCTACGAGCAGTACTTC. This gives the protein CASSLNPDRTYEQYF.

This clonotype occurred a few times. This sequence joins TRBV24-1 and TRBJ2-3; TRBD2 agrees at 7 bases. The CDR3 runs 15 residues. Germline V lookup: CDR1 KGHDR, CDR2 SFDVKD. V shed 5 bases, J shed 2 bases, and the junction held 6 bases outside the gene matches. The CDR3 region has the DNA TGTGCCACCAGTGTGAGCGGGACTTTCACAGATACGCAGTATTTT. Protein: CATSVSGTFTDTQYF.

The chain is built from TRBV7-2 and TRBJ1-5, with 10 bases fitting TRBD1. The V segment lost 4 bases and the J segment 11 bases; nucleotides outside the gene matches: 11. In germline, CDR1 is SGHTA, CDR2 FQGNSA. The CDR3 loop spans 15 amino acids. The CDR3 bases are TGTGCCAGCAGCTCGGTGGGGGACAGGGGAAGAGCCCAGCATTTT. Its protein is CASSSVGDRGRAQHF.

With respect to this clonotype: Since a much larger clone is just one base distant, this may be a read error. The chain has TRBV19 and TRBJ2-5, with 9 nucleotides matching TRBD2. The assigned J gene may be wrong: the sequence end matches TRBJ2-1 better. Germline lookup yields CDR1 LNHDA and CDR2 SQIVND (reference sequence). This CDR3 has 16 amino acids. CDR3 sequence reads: CASSIDRTSADSEQFF. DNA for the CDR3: TGTGCCAGTAGTATAGATAGGACTAGCGCGGACAGTGAGCAGTTCTTC.

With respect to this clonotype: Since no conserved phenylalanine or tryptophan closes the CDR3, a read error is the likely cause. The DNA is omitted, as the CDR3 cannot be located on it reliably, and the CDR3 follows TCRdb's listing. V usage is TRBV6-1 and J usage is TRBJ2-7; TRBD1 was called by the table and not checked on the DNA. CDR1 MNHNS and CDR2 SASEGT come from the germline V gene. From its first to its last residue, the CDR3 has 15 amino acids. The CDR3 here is CASSDLGVLSLHFGN.

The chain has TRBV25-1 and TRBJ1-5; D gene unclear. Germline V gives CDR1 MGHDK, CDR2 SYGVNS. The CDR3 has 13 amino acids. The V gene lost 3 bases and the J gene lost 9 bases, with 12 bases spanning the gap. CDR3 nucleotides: TGTGCCAGCAGTGACTGCAGTGGTCTGCCCCAGCATTTT. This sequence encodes CASSDCSGLPQHF.

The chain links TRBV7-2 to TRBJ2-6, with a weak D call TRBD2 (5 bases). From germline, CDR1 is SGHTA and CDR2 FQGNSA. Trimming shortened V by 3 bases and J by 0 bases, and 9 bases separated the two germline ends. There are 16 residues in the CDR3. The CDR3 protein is CASSFGVSSGANVLTF. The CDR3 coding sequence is TGTGCCAGCAGCTTCGGGGTTAGCTCTGGGGCCAACGTCCTGACTTTC.

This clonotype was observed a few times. The CDR3 is CASSSSLESNEQYF. CDR3 sequence (DNA): TGTGCCAGCAGTTCGTCTTTGGAGTCCAACGAGCAGTACTTC. V gene TRBV27 combines with J gene TRBJ2-7; no reliable D call. This CDR3 region has 14 residues. Between the trimmed V and J ends, which lost 4 bases and 5 bases, there was a span of 15 bases. The germline V gene encodes CDR1 MNHEY and CDR2 SMNVEV (reference sequence).

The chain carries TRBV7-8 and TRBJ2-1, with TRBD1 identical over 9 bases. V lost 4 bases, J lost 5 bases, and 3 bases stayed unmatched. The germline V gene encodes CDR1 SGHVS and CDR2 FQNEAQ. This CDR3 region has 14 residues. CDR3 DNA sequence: TGTGCCAGCAGCTACCGGACAGGGGACAATGAGCAGTTCTTC. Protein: CASSYRTGDNEQFF.

The CDR3 nucleotides read TGTGCCAGCAGCCCGAGACAGAGTCCAAGGACTGAAGCTTTCTTT. This sequence encodes CASSPRQSPRTEAFF. This sequence joins TRBV3-1 and TRBJ1-1; possible D gene TRBD1, 5 bases. V was trimmed by 4 bases and J by 5 bases, leaving 17 bases between them. Germline V lookup: CDR1 LGHDT, CDR2 YNNKEL (reference sequence). This CDR3 is built from 15 residues.

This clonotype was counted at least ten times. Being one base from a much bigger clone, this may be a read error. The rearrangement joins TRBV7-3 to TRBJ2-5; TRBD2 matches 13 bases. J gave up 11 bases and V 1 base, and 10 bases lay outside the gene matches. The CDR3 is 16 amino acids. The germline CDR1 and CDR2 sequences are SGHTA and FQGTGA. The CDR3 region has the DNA TGTGCCAGCAGCTTAATCGGACTAGCGGGAGCCAATGAGCAGTACTTC. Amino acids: CASSLIGLAGANEQYF.

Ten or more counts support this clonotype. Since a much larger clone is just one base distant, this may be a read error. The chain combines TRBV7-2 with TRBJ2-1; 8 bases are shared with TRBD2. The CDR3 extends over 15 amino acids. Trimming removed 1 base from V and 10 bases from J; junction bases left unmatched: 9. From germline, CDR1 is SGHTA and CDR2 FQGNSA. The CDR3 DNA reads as TGTGCCAGCAGCTTAGAGACTAGCGTTGCCACCGAGCAGTTCTTC. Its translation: CASSLETSVATEQFF.

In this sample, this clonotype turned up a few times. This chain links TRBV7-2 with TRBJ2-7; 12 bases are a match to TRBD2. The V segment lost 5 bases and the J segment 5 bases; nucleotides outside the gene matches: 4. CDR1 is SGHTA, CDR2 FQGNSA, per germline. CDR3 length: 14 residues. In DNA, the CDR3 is TGTGCCAGCAGCCCAGGACTAGCGGGAAACGAGCAGTACTTC. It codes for CASSPGLAGNEQYF. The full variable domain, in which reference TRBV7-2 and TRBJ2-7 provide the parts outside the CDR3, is GAGVSQSPSNKVTEKGKDVELRCDPISGHTALYWYRQSLGQGLEFLIYFQGNSAPDKSGLPSDRFSAERTGGSVSTLTIQRTQQEDSAVYLCASSPGLAGNEQYFGPGTRLTVT.

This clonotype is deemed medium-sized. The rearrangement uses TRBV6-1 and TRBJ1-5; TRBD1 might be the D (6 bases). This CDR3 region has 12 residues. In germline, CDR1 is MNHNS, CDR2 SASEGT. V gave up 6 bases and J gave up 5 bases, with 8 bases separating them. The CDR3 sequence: CASRSGDQPQHF. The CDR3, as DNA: TGTGCCAGCAGGTCAGGGGATCAGCCCCAGCATTTT.

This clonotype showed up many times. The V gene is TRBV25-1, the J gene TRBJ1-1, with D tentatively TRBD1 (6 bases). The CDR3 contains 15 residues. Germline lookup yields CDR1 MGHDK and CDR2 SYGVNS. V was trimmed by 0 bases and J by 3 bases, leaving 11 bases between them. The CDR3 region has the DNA TGTGCCAGCAGTGAATACAGGGGAGGGTACACTGAAGCTTTCTTT. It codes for CASSEYRGGYTEAFF.

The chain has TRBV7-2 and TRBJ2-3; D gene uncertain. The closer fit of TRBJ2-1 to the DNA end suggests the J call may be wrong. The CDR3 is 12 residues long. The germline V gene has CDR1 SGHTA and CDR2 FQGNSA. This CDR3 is CASSLVSDEQFF. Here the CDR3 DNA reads TGTGCCAGCAGCTTAGTATCGGATGAGCAGTTCTTC.

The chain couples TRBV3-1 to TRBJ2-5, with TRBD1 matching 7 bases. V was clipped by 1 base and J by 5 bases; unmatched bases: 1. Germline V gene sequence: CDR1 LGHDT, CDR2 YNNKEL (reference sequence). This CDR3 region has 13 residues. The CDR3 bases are TGTGCCAGCAGCCAAGTCAGGGGGGAGACCCAGTACTTC. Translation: CASSQVRGETQYF.